This T cell receptor (beta chain) was documented in a study of control samples from healthy donors and cancer patients. The assay was immunoSEQ multiplex PCR, and TCRdb's table has in-frame clones only and misses some. Among about 120,000 clones listed, about 86% were seen once. The J segment lost 3 bases and the V segment lost 4 bases, leaving 2 bases of the junction unmatched. CDR3 length equals 13 residues. CDR1 is KGHSH, CDR2 LQKENI, per germline. The clonotype originates from a man between 25 and 39 years old in good health. The chain links TRBV18 to TRBJ1-1; 7 bases map to TRBD1. Sequenced input: blood. CDR3 sequence: CASSQGADTEAFF. DNA for the CDR3: TGTGCCAGCTCACAGGGGGCAGACACTGAAGCTTTCTTT. Drawing the rest from reference TRBV18 and TRBJ1-1, the complete variable domain is NAGVMQNPRHLVRRRGQEARLRCSPMKGHSHVYWYRQLPEEGLKFMVYLQKENIIDESGMPKERFSAEFPKEGPSILRIQQVVRGDSAAYFCASSQGADTEAFFGQGTRLTVV.